This TCR beta chain was identified in a study of T cell repertoires in cytomegalovirus infection. Findings and limits, study-wide: Ex vivo, HLA-C-restricted CMV-specific TCR beta clonotypes prevailed over the rest of the response.

TCRdb independently ran MiXCR on the reads; one entry per CDR3 protein. Here the sample spans approximately 500,000 distinct CDR3 sequences, about 33% being singletons. The CDR3 consists of 16 residues. V was cut by 1 base and J by 3 bases, with 10 bases left in between. CDR1 is LNHNV and CDR2 is YYDKDF in the germline V gene (reference sequence). Worth noting for this clonotype: Its antigen remains unidentified.

The chain recombines TRBV15 with TRBJ2-6; no definite D call. This clonotype was obtained from a human donor in good health (CMV status not recorded). Some clones in this sample may be carry-over from other donors' samples. Sequences were derived from cultured PBMCs, sampled from culture after CMV antigen stimulation. DNA of the CDR3: TGTGCCACCAGCAGAGTGGTTGGGCATGGGGCCAACGTCCTGACTTTC. This encodes CATSRVVGHGANVLTF.